The sequence of this TCR beta chain was determined in a study of blood T cell repertoires in COVID-19. Methods used by the authors: Researchers report that nucleated cell counts were estimated from reference gene primer amplification. Here immunoSEQ multiplex PCR was the method, and the copy in TCRdb shows in-frame clones only, minus some. The DNA was the basis for D and trimming; V, J and clone size are from that table. The sample consists of more than 65,000 clones, 80% to 90% of them appearing once. The germline V gene encodes CDR1 MRHNA and CDR2 SNTAGT. The CDR3 runs to 19 residues. The V and J ends lost 2 bases and 0 bases, in that order; junction bases with no gene match: 9.

This sequence joins TRBV6-4 and TRBJ2-1, with 11 bases identical to TRBD2. Sequenced material: peripheral blood. The TCR sequence derives from a man aged 50-60 years with active COVID-19. DNA of the CDR3: TGTGCCAGCAGTGACACCAAAATCGGGACTAGCGGCTCCTACAATGAGCAGTTCTTC. It yields the protein CASSDTKIGTSGSYNEQFF.